This entry concerns a single TCR beta chain. Its cognate antigen is unknown. This entry belongs to a study of cytomegalovirus exposure and HLA in healthy donors. General observations from the study: Presence/absence analyses treated sequencing depth as roughly uniform across donors. Previously analyzed data showed that most TCR beta V segments were productive at a frequency of about 90% or about 30%.

Use of 60 Vbeta and 13 Jbeta primers characterized the PCR. Only in-frame clones appear in the TCRdb table, and some are missing; sequencing was by immunoSEQ multiplex PCR. The sample consists of more than 95,000 clones, 75% to 90% of them appearing once. Input material: PBMCs. This clonotype was sampled from a man aged 25 to 40 in good health and CMV-seropositive.

CDR3 DNA: TGTGCCTGGAGCCGACAGTCTGGGTACGAGCAGTACTTC. Translated: CAWSRQSGYEQYF. V is TRBV30 and J is TRBJ2-7; D is possibly TRBD1 (5 bases). The CDR3 loop spans 13 amino acids. Trimming shortened V by 3 bases and J by 4 bases, and 13 bases separated the two germline ends. CDR1 and CDR2 (germline): GTSNPN, SVGIG (reference sequence). The whole variable domain, remainder taken from reference TRBV30 and TRBJ2-7, is SQTIHQWPATLVQPVGSPLSLECTVEGTSNPNLYWYRQAAGRGLQLLFYSVGIGQISSEVPQNLSASRPQDRQFILSSKKLLLSDSGFYLCAWSRQSGYEQYFGPGTRLTVT.